This T cell receptor beta chain was sequenced in a study of blood T cells in healthy people across ages. As to this clonotype: Its specificity is not known.

Study results and limitations: Significant beta diversity loss was already apparent by age about 42, declining roughly linearly.

A second PCR of roughly 7 to 11 cycles used a sample-barcoded 5' primer and a J-beta primer mix. Each cDNA molecule was tagged by a template-switch adaptor with 12 random nucleotides. Samples each returned at least 3 million CDR3-containing paired-end reads. TCRdb independently ran MiXCR on the 5' RACE reads; one entry per CDR3 protein. This table holds roughly 1.7 million distinct CDR3 sequences, around 35% found once. This TCR was recovered from a woman in her 30s in good health. The sample was blood.

For the CDR3, the DNA is TGCAGTGCTGGATCCGGGACAGGCTATGGCTACACCTTC. Translating it yields CSAGSGTGYGYTF. The rearrangement links TRBV20-1 to TRBJ1-2; 8 nucleotides align to TRBD1. The CDR3 spans 13 residues. V lost 5 bases, J lost 4 bases, and 6 bases stayed unmatched. CDR1 and CDR2 from the germline V gene are DFQATT and SNEGSKA (reference sequence).